What follows are 3 T cell receptor beta chains derived from one specimen sequenced in a study of response to subunit inactivated influenza vaccine (dated by TCRdb to 2017 to 2018). Library generation was performed with RT-PCR. Sequenced using an Illumina HiSeq 2500. TCRdb redid the processing of the public reads, applying fastp at Q25 and MiXCR, and retained in-frame beta chains. A single entry per CDR3 protein holds the most common genes and DNA from its merged rows. This sample holds under 200,000 distinct CDR3 sequences; 12% were observed only once. The top ten clones comprise approximately 30% of the sample. This same sample was also taken into another study, of T cells expressing NK-cell markers. The second study's authors report: The TCR beta cDNA libraries were made using 5'RACE template switching, a step that added both a universal primer site and unique molecular identifiers.

Sequencing was performed on CD8+ T cells sorted from PBMCs, taken 11 to 12 days after vaccination. Every receptor here comes from a man in his fifties who received an inactivated influenza vaccine. Donor details come from another sample of the same person, matched by shared clones.

The rearrangement joins TRBV20-1 to TRBJ2-1, with 9 nucleotides matching TRBD1. V was pared by 4 bases and J by 4 bases, with 8 bases of the junction left unmatched. The CDR3 is 15 residues long. Germline V gene lookup returns CDR1 DFQATT and CDR2 SNEGSKA (reference sequence). The CDR3 spells CSANLRDREYNEQFF. The CDR3 DNA reads TGCAGTGCTAATTTACGGGACAGGGAGTACAATGAGCAGTTCTTC.

This clonotype was observed many times. The chain combines TRBV7-6 with TRBJ1-2; D is unclear. Trimming removed 1 base at V and 3 bases at J, with 12 bases between. The CDR3 covers 15 residues. Germline V CDR1 and CDR2: SGHVS, FNYEAQ. The CDR3 spells CASSLGTGMDYGYTF. DNA for the CDR3: TGTGCCAGCAGCTTAGGGACGGGGATGGACTATGGCTACACCTTC.

CDR3 residues: CASTDDSGRGSPLHF. CDR3 bases: TGTGCCAGCACAGACGATAGCGGACGGGGTTCACCCCTCCACTTT. V and J are TRBV2 and TRBJ1-6; the D is unclear. The CDR3 runs 15 residues. Germline lookup yields CDR1 SNHLY and CDR2 FYNNEI. Trimming took off 7 bases at V and 9 bases at J, with 19 bases between the two ends.